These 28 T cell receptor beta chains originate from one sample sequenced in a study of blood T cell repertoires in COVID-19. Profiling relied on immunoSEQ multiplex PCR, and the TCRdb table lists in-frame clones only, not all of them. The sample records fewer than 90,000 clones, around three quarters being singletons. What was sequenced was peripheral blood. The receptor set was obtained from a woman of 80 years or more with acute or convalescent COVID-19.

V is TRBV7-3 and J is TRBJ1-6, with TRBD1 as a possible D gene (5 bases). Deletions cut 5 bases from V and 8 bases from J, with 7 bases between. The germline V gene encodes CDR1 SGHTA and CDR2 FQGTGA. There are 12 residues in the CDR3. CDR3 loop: CASSGGDSPLHF. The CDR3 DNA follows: TGTGCCAGCAGCGGAGGGGATTCACCCCTCCACTTT.

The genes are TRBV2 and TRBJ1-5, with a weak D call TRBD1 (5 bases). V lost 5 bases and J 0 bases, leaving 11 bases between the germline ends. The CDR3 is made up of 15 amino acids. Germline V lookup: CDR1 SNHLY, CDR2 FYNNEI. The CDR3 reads CASSPQVLSNQPQHF. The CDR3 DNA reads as TGTGCCAGCAGTCCACAGGTCCTTAGCAATCAGCCCCAGCATTTT.

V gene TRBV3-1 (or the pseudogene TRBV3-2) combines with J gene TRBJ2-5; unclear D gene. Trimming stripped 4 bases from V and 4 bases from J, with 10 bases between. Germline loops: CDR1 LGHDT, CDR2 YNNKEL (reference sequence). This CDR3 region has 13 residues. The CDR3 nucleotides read TGTGCCAGCAGCCTCGCCAGCGCAGAGACCCAGTACTTC. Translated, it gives CASSLASAETQYF.

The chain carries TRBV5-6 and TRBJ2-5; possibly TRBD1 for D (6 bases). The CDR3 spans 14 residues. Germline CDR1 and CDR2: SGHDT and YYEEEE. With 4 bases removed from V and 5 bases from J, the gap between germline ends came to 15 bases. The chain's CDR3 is CASSHLQGGETQYF. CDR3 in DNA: TGTGCCAGCAGCCACCTACAGGGCGGGGAGACCCAGTACTTC.

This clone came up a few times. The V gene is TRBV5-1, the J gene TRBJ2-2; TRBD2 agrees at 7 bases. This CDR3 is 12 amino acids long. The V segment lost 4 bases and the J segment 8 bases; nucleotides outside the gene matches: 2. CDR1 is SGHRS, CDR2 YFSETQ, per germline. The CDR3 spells CASSTGLGELFF. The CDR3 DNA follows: TGCGCCAGCAGCACGGGACTAGGGGAGCTGTTTTTT. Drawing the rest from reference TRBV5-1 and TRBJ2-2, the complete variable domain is KAGVTQTPRYLIKTRGQQVTLSCSPISGHRSVSWYQQTPGQGLQFLFEYFSETQRNKGNFPGRFSGRQFSNSRSEMNVSTLELGDSALYLCASSTGLGELFFGEGSRLTVL.

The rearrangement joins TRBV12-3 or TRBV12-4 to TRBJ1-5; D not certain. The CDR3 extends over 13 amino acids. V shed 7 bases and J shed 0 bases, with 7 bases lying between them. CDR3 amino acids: CASTEYSNQPQHF. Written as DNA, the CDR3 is TGTGCCAGCACGGAGTATAGCAATCAGCCCCAGCATTTT.

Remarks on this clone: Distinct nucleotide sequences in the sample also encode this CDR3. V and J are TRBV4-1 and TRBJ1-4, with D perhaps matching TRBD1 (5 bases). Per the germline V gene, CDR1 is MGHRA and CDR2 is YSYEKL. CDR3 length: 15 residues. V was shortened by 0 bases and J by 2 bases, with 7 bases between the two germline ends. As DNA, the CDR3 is TGCGCCAGCAGCCAAGATTCAGGGACTAATGAAAAACTGTTTTTT. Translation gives CASSQDSGTNEKLFF.

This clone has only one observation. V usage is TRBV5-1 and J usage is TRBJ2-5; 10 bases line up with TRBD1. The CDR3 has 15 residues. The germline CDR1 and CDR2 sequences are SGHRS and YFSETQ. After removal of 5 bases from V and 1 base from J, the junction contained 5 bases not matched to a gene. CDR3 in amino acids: CASRRDRGFQETQYF. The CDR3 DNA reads TGCGCCAGCAGAAGGGACAGGGGCTTCCAAGAGACCCAGTACTTC.

The CDR3 nucleotides are TGTGCCAGCAGCGCCCAGGGGTCCCACACTGAAGCTTTCTTT. Protein: CASSAQGSHTEAFF. V gene TRBV9 combines with J gene TRBJ1-1; maybe TRBD1 (6 bases). Germline V gives CDR1 SGDLS, CDR2 YYNGEE. The CDR3 loop spans 14 amino acids. Trimming took 3 bases from V and 3 from J, leaving 12 bases between them.

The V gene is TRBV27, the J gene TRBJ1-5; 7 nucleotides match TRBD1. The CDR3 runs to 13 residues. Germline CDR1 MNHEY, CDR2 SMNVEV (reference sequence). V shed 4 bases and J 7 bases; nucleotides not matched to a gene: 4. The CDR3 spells CASSSDRVQPQHF. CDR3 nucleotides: TGTGCCAGCAGTTCAGACAGGGTCCAGCCCCAGCATTTT.

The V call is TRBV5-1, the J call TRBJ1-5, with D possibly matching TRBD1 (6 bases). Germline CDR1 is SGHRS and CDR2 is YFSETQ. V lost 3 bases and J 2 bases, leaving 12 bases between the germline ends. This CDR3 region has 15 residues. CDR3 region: CASSSTGYGNQPQHF. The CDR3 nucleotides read TGCGCCAGCAGCTCTACAGGGTATGGCAATCAGCCCCAGCATTTT.

The CDR3 reads CASSVGTFGNTIYF. Here the CDR3 DNA reads TGCGCCAGCAGTGTAGGGACATTCGGAAACACCATATATTTT. The gene calls are TRBV10-2 and TRBJ1-3; possibly TRBD1 for D (6 bases). V was cut by 4 bases and J by 4 bases, with 11 bases left in between. The CDR3 length is 14 residues. Germline CDR1 reads WSHSY; CDR2 reads SAAADI.

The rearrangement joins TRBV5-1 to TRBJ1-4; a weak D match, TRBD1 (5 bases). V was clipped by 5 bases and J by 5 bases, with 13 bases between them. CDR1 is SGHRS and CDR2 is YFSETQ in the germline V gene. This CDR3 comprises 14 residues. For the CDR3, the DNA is TGCGCCAGCAGTCAGGCGGAGGGGAATGAAAAACTGTTTTTT. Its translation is CASSQAEGNEKLFF.

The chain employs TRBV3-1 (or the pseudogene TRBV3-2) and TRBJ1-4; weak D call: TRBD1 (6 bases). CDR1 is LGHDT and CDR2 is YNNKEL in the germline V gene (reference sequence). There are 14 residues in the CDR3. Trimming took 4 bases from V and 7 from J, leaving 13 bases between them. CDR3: CASSRGGAGEKLFF. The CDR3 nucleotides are TGTGCCAGCAGCCGAGGGGGGGCCGGTGAAAAACTGTTTTTT.

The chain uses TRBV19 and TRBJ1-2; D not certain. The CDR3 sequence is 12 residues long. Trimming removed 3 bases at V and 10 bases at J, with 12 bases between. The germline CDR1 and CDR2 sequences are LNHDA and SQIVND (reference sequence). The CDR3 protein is CASSILQKSYTF. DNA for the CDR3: TGTGCCAGTAGTATTCTGCAGAAGTCCTACACCTTC. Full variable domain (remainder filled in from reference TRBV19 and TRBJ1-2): DGGITQSPKYLFRKEGQNVTLSCEQNLNHDAMYWYRQDPGQGLRLIYYSQIVNDFQKGDIAEGYSVSREKKESFPLTVTSAQKNPTAFYLCASSILQKSYTFGSGTRLTVV.

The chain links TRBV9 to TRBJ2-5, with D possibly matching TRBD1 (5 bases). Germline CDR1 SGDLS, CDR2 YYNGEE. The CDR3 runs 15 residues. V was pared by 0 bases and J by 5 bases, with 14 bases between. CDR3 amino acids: CASSVVGRAAETQYF. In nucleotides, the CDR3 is TGTGCCAGCAGCGTAGTTGGCAGGGCAGCGGAGACCCAGTACTTC.

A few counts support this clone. The CDR3 loop is CAWSNRGQGQPQHF. The CDR3 region has the DNA TGTGCCTGGTCAAACCGGGGACAGGGTCAGCCCCAGCATTTT. The V call is TRBV30, the J call TRBJ1-5; the match to TRBD1 covers 9 bases. The CDR3 runs to 14 residues. V lost 5 bases, J lost 6 bases, and 8 bases stayed unmatched. Germline loops: CDR1 GTSNPN, CDR2 SVGIG (reference sequence).

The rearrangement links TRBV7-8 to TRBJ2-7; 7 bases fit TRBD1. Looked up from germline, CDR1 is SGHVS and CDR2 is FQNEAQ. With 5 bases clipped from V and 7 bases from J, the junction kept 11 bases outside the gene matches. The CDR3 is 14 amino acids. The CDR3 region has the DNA TGTGCCAGCAGCCTCCGGGACAGAGTGTTAGAGCAGTACTTC. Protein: CASSLRDRVLEQYF.

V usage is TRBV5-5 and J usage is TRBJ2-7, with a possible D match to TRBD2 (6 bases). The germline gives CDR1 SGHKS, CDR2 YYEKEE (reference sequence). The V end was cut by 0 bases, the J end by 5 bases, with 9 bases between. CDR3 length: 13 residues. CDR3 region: CASSLVGGDEQYF. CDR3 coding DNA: TGTGCCAGCAGCTTGGTAGGCGGGGACGAGCAGTACTTC.

The CDR3 nucleotides are TGTGCCAGCAGTGATGAGGCGGGAGCAACTAATGAAAAACTGTTTTTT. It translates to CASSDEAGATNEKLFF. The chain is built from TRBV2 and TRBJ1-4; D uncertain. The CDR3 runs 16 residues. Trimming stripped 3 bases from V and 0 bases from J, with 11 bases between. Germline loops: CDR1 SNHLY, CDR2 FYNNEI.

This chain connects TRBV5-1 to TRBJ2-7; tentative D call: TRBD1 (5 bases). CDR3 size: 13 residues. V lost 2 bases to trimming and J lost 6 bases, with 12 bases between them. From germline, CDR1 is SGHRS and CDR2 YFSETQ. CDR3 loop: CASSFGQGREQYF. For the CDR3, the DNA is TGCGCCAGCAGCTTCGGGCAGGGTCGCGAGCAGTACTTC.

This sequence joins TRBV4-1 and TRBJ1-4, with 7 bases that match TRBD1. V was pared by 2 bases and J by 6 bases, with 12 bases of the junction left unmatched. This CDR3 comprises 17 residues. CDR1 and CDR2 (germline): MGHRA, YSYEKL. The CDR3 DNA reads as TGCGCCAGCAGCCAACTATTGGGAGGTAGGGGGCATGAAAAACTGTTTTTT. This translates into CASSQLLGGRGHEKLFF.

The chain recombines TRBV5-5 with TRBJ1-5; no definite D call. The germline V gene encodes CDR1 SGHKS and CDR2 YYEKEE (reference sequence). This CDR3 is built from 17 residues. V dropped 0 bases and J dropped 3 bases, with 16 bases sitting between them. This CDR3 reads CASSLARIASNNQPQHF. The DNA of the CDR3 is TGTGCCAGCAGCTTGGCCCGGATAGCTTCAAACAATCAGCCCCAGCATTTT.

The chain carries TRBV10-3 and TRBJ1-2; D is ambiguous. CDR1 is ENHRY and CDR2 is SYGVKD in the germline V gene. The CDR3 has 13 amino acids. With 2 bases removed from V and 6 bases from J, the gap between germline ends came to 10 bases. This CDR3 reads CAISEELEDGYTF. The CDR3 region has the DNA TGTGCCATCAGTGAGGAACTGGAGGATGGCTACACCTTC.

CDR3 amino acids: CASSLGTGAAGELFF. The CDR3 nucleotides are TGTGCCAGCAGCTTAGGGACAGGGGCGGCCGGGGAGCTGTTTTTT. The chain has TRBV5-6 and TRBJ2-2, with 10 positions matching TRBD1. This CDR3 has 15 amino acids. The V gene end was trimmed by 2 bases and the J gene end by 6 bases; junction bases not matched to a gene: 4. Germline CDR1 and CDR2: SGHDT and YYEEEE.

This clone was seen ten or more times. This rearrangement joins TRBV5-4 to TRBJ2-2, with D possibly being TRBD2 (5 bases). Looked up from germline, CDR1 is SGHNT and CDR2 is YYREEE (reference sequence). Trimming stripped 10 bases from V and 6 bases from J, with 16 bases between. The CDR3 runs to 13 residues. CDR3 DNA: TGTGCCTCAGGTGCTAGCTGGGCCGGGGAGCTGTTTTTT. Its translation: CASGASWAGELFF.

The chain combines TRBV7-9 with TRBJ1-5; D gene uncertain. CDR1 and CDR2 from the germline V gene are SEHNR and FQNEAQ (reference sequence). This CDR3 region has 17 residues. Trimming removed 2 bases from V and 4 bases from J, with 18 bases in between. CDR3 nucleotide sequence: TGTGCCAGCAGCTTATACCCTCGGCGGGTCCTAAATCAGCCCCAGCATTTT. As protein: CASSLYPRRVLNQPQHF.

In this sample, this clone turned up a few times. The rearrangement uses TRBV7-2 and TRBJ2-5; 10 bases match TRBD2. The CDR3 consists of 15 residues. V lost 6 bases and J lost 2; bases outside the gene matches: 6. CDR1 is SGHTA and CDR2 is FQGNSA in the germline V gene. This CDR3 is CASRPGTSVQETQYF. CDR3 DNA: TGTGCCAGCAGGCCCGGGACTAGCGTTCAAGAGACCCAGTACTTC.